These T cell receptor beta chains were read from a single sample in a study of blood T cell repertoires in COVID-19. The protocol was immunoSEQ multiplex PCR, while the TCRdb copy is restricted to in-frame clones and leaves out a portion. The table includes about 490,000 clones, around 85% detected once. Sequences were obtained from peripheral blood. Receptors originate from a human donor in a cohort sampled during active COVID-19. The CDR3 runs from the conserved cysteine through the conserved F or W. A D gene is named only where the DNA matches it firmly. Clone size, where shown, is once, few, many, or a class for clones that have expanded.

CDR3,DNA,V,size,J,D
CASSNLGGRTEAFF,TGTGCCAGTAGTAATCTAGGGGGCAGGACTGAAGCTTTCTTT,TRBV19,.,TRBJ1-1,TRBD1
CATYGKGTAKLSGPYNQPQHF,TGCGCCACCTACGGAAAGGGGACAGCTAAGCTAAGTGGACCATATAATCAGCCCCAGCATTTT,TRBV23-1,.,TRBJ1-5,TRBD1
CASRGGQGNEYF,TGTGCCAGCAGGGGTGGACAGGGGAACGAGTACTTC,TRBV5-4,once,TRBJ2-7,TRBD1
CASSSLAGTPNEKLFF,TGTGCCAGCAGTTCTTTAGCGGGGACCCCTAATGAAAAACTGTTTTTT,TRBV28,.,TRBJ1-4,.
CASSSGQGTEAFF,TGTGCCAGTAGTTCCGGACAGGGCACTGAAGCTTTCTTT,TRBV19,.,TRBJ1-1,TRBD1
CASSLGYSGSTSNEQFF,TGCGCCAGCAGCTTGGGTTACAGCGGGAGTACATCCAATGAGCAGTTCTTC,TRBV5-1,.,TRBJ2-1,TRBD2
CASSLRQAPLGEQYF,TGTGCCAGCAGTTTACGGCAGGCCCCACTTGGGGAGCAGTACTTC,TRBV27,.,TRBJ2-7,.
CASSKGQGTHGYTF,TGTGCCAGCAGCAAAGGACAGGGGACACATGGCTACACCTTC,TRBV7-3,.,TRBJ1-2,TRBD1
CASVAGAPVRQFF,TGTGCCAGCGTAGCGGGAGCCCCAGTGAGGCAGTTCTTC,TRBV28,.,TRBJ2-1,TRBD2
CATSPPTGGNQPQHF,TGTGCCACATCCCCCCCGACAGGGGGCAATCAGCCCCAGCATTTT,TRBV19,few,TRBJ1-5,TRBD1
CASSERRGINGELFF,TGTGCCAGCAGTGAACGAAGAGGGATCAACGGGGAGCTGTTTTTT,TRBV25-1,.,TRBJ2-2,.
CASSLSDSLDEQFF,TGTGCCAGCAGCTTATCGGATAGCCTCGATGAGCAGTTCTTC,TRBV11-2,.,TRBJ2-1,.
CASSFSVNTEAFF,TGTGCCAGCAGTTTTTCGGTGAACACTGAAGCTTTCTTT,TRBV12-3/TRBV12-4,.,TRBJ1-1,.
CASSFDLAGANEQYF,TGTGCCAGCAGCTTTGATCTAGCGGGAGCCAACGAGCAGTACTTC,TRBV5-4,.,TRBJ2-7,TRBD2
CASSLGTSGSSYNEQFF,TGCGCCAGCAGCTTGGGGACTAGCGGGAGTTCCTACAATGAGCAGTTCTTC,TRBV5-1,.,TRBJ2-1,TRBD2
CASSFPLTYEQYF,TGTGCCAGCAGCTTTCCCCTTACCTACGAGCAGTACTTC,TRBV7-8,.,TRBJ2-7,.
CASSLGGGRFHNNEQFF,TGCGCCAGCAGCTTGGGGGGCGGGAGGTTTCACAACAATGAGCAGTTCTTC,TRBV5-1,.,TRBJ2-1,TRBD2
CASSLFTSNSPLHF,TGTGCCAGCAGTTTATTCACTTCTAATTCACCCCTCCACTTT,TRBV28,.,TRBJ1-6,.
CASSLGSTPPYNEQFF,TGTGCCAGCAGCTTAGGGAGTACACCCCCGTACAATGAGCAGTTCTTC,TRBV7-9,.,TRBJ2-1,.
CASSPAGVGSDTQYF,TGTGCCAGCTCACCGGCGGGAGTGGGGTCAGATACGCAGTATTTT,TRBV18,.,TRBJ2-3,TRBD2
CASSQGVRPSYNSPLHF,TGTGCCAGCAGCCAAGGGGTCAGGCCATCCTATAATTCACCCCTCCACTTT,TRBV3-1/TRBV3-2,.,TRBJ1-6,.
CASSASSGRRADTQYF,TGTGCCAGCAGCGCTTCTAGCGGGAGACGGGCAGATACGCAGTATTTT,TRBV11-1,.,TRBJ2-3,TRBD2
CASSSSGTTNTEAFF,TGCGCCAGCAGCTCCTCCGGGACAACTAACACTGAAGCTTTCTTT,TRBV5-1,.,TRBJ1-1,.
CASSPRQGGGEKLFF,TGTGCCAGCTCACCACGACAGGGCGGCGGTGAAAAACTGTTTTTT,TRBV18,.,TRBJ1-4,TRBD1
CASSPFMNTEAFF,TGTGCCAGCAGCCCCTTTATGAACACTGAAGCTTTCTTT,TRBV3-1/TRBV3-2,.,TRBJ1-1,.
CASSQVGERYGYTF,TGTGCCAGCAGCCAAGTAGGGGAAAGATATGGCTACACCTTC,TRBV4-2,.,TRBJ1-2,.
CASSSSGRFDTQYF,TGTGCCAGTAGTAGTAGCGGGAGGTTCGATACGCAGTATTTT,TRBV19,.,TRBJ2-3,TRBD2
CASERTGNTEAFF,TGTGCCAGCGAAAGGACAGGGAACACTGAAGCTTTCTTT,TRBV7-9,.,TRBJ1-1,TRBD1
CASSTGNIMPQHF,TGTGCCAGTAGCACAGGGAATATCATGCCCCAGCATTTT,TRBV19,.,TRBJ1-5,.
CASSVQGTRTDTQYF,TGTGCCAGCAGCGTACAGGGGACCCGCACAGATACGCAGTATTTT,TRBV9,.,TRBJ2-3,.
CASSETLAGPGDGELFF,TGCGCCAGCAGCGAAACACTAGCGGGGCCAGGTGACGGGGAGCTGTTTTTT,TRBV5-1,.,TRBJ2-2,TRBD2
CASRGGNYGYTF,TGTGCCAGCCGAGGAGGTAACTATGGCTACACCTTC,TRBV2,.,TRBJ1-2,.
CASSSRAGFGNQPQHF,TGTGCCAGCAGTTCCCGAGCAGGGTTCGGCAATCAGCCCCAGCATTTT,TRBV27,.,TRBJ1-5,.
CASSRAEGGKNIQYF,TGTGCCAGCAGCCGGGCGGAGGGTGGCAAAAACATTCAGTACTTC,TRBV11-1,.,TRBJ2-4,.
CASSPALSVRHEQYF,TGTGCCAGCAGCCCAGCTTTAAGCGTGCGCCACGAGCAGTACTTC,TRBV3-1/TRBV3-2,.,TRBJ2-7,.
CSVEESQGVAYEQYF,TGCAGCGTTGAAGAGTCACAGGGGGTAGCCTACGAGCAGTACTTC,TRBV29-1,.,TRBJ2-7,TRBD1
CSVETGIRTDTQYF,TGCAGCGTTGAGACGGGAATAAGAACAGATACGCAGTATTTT,TRBV29-1,.,TRBJ2-3,.
CASVGSGRMSGELFF,TGTGCCAGCGTTGGAAGCGGGAGGATGTCCGGGGAGCTGTTTTTT,TRBV6-6,.,TRBJ2-2,TRBD2
CASSFFGQLNEKLFF,TGCGCCAGCAGCTTTTTCGGACAGCTTAATGAAAAACTGTTTTTT,TRBV5-1,.,TRBJ1-4,.
CASSPSGGEAFF,TGTGCCAGCAGCCCGAGCGGGGGAGAAGCTTTCTTT,TRBV14,.,TRBJ1-1,.
CATSRDRDNYGYTF,TGTGCCACTTCGCGGGACAGAGATAACTATGGCTACACCTTC,TRBV6-5,.,TRBJ1-2,TRBD1
CASSPGQGGTLHF,TGTGCCAGTAGTCCCGGACAGGGAGGGACCCTCCACTTT,TRBV19,.,TRBJ1-6,TRBD1
CASSPLVPGMGAKNIQYF,TGTGCCAGCTCACCCCTTGTACCGGGGATGGGGGCCAAAAACATTCAGTACTTC,TRBV18,.,TRBJ2-4,.
CASSPPGQLITGELFF,TGTGCCAGCAGTCCTCCGGGACAACTTATTACCGGGGAGCTGTTTTTT,TRBV27,.,TRBJ2-2,.
CASSFVRGHYGYTF,TGTGCCAGCAGTTTTGTCAGGGGGCACTATGGCTACACCTTC,TRBV28,.,TRBJ1-2,TRBD1
CASSLFGFGANVLTF,TGTGCCAGCAGCTTATTCGGGTTCGGGGCCAACGTCCTGACTTTC,TRBV7-9,.,TRBJ2-6,.
CASSHRDRGSGEQYF,TGTGCCAGCAGCCACCGGGACAGGGGGTCGGGCGAGCAGTACTTC,TRBV6-5,few,TRBJ2-7,TRBD1
CASSIVGRGRTSGRVTDTQYF,TGTGCCAGTAGTATCGTGGGGAGGGGGAGAACTAGCGGGAGAGTCACAGATACGCAGTATTTT,TRBV19,.,TRBJ2-3,TRBD2
CASSVLAGGGDTQYF,TGTGCCAGTAGTGTCCTAGCGGGAGGCGGAGATACGCAGTATTTT,TRBV19,.,TRBJ2-3,TRBD2
CASSHTGGQYEQYF,TGTGCCAGCAGCCATACAGGGGGTCAGTACGAGCAGTACTTC,TRBV5-4,.,TRBJ2-7,TRBD1
CASSLNRAGFSEQFF,TGTGCCAGCAGCCTGAATCGAGCAGGGTTTAGTGAGCAGTTCTTC,TRBV3-1/TRBV3-2,few,TRBJ2-1,.
CASSPQGTHQPQHF,TGTGCCAGCAGTCCCCAGGGGACCCACCAGCCCCAGCATTTT,TRBV6-5,.,TRBJ1-5,.